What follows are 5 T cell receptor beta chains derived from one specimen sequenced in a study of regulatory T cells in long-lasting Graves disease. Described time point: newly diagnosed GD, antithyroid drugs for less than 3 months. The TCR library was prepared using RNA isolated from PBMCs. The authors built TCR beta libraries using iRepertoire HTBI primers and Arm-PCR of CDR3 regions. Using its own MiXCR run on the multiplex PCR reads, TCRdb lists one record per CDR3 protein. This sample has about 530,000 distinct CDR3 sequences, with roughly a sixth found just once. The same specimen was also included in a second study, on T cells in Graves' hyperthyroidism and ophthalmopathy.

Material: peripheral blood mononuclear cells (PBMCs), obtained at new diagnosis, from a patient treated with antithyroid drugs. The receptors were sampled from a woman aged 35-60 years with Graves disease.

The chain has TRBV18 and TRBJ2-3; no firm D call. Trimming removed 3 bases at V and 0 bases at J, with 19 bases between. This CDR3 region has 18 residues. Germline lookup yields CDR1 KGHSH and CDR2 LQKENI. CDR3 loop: CASSPLSGLPRSTDTQYF. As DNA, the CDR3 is TGTGCCAGCTCACCCCTCTCTGGGCTTCCCCGAAGCACAGATACGCAGTATTTT.

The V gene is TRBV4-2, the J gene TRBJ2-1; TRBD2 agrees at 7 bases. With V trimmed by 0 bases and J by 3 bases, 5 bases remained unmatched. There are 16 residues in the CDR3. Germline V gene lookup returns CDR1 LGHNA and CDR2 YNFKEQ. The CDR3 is CASSQDVAGDYNEQFF. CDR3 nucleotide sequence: TGTGCCAGCAGCCAAGACGTCGCGGGGGACTACAATGAGCAGTTCTTC.

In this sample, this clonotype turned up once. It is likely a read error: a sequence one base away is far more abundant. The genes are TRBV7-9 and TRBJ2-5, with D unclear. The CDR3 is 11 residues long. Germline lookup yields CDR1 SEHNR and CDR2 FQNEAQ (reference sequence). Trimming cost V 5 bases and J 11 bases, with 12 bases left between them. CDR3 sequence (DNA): TGTGCCAGCAGCCAATACAATGAGCAGTACTTC. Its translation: CASSQYNEQYF.

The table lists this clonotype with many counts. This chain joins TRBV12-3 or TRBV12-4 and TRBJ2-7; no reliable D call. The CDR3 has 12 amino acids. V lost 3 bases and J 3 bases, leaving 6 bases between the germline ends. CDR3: CASSLVFYEQYF. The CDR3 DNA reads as TGTGCCAGCAGTTTGGTTTTCTACGAGCAGTACTTC.

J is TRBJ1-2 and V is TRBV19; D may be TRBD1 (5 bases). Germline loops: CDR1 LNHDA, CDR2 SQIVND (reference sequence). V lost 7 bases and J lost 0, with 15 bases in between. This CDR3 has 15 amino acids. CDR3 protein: CASTSKGGANYGYTF. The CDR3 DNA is TGTGCCAGTACCTCAAAAGGAGGGGCTAACTATGGCTACACCTTC.